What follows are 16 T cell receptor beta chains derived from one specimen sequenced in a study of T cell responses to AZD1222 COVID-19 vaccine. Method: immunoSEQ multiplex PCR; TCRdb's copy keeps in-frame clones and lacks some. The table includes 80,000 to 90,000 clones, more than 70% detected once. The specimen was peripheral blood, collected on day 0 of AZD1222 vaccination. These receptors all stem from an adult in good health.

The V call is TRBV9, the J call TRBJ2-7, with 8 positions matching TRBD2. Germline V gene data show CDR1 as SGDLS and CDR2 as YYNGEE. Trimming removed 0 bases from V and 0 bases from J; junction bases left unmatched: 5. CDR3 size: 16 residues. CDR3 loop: CASSVGTSGSSYEQYF. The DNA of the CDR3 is TGTGCCAGCAGCGTAGGCACGAGCGGGAGCTCCTACGAGCAGTACTTC.

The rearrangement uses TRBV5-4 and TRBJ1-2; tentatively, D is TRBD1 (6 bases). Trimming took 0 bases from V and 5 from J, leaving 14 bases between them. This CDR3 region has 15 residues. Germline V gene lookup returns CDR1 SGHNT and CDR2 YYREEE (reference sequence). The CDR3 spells CASSLGTRGVYGYTF. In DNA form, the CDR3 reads TGTGCCAGCAGCTTGGGGACAAGGGGGGTGTATGGCTACACCTTC. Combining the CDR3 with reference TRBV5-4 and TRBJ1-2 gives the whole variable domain ETGVTQSPTHLIKTRGQQVTLRCSSQSGHNTVSWYQQALGQGPQFIFQYYREEENGRGNFPPRFSGLQFPNYSSELNVNALELDDSALYLCASSLGTRGVYGYTFGSGTRLTVV.

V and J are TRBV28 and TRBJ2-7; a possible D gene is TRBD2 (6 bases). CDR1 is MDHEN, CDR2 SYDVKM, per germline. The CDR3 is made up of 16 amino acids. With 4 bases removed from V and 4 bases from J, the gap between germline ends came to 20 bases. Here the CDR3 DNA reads TGTGCCAGCAGTTGGGTGGTAAGCGGAGGGATGTACGAGCAGTACTTC. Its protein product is CASSWVVSGGMYEQYF.

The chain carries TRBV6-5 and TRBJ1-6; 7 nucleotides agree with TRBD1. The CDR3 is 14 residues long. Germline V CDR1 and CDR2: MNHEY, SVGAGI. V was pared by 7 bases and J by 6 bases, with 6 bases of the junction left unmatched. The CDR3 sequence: CASTETGINSPLHF. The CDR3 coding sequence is TGTGCCAGCACCGAGACAGGGATTAATTCACCCCTCCACTTT.

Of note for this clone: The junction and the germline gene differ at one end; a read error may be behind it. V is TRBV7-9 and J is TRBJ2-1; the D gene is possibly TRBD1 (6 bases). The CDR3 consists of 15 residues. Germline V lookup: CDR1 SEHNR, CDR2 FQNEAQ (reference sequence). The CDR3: CASSLGGGIYDEQFF. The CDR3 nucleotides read TGTGCCAGCAGCTTAGGAGGGGGTATCTACGATGAGCAGTTCTTC.

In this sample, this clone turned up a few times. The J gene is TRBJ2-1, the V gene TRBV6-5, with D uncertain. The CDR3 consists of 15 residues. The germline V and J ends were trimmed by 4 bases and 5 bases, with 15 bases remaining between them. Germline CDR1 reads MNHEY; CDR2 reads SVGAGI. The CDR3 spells CASSLDGLPNNEQFF. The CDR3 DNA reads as TGTGCCAGCAGTTTGGACGGCCTCCCGAACAATGAGCAGTTCTTC.

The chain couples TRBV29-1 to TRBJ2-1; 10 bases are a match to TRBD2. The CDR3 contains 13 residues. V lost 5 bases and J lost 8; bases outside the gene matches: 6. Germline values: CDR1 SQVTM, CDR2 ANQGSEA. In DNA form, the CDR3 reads TGCAGCGTTCTAGCGGGAGCTGGCCATGAGCAGTTCTTC. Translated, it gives CSVLAGAGHEQFF.

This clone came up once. CDR3 region: CATSDLSEGGTDTQYF. In nucleotides, the CDR3 is TGTGCCACCAGTGATTTAAGTGAGGGAGGCACAGATACGCAGTATTTT. V usage is TRBV24-1 and J usage is TRBJ2-3; weak D call: TRBD2 (5 bases). The germline V gene has CDR1 KGHDR and CDR2 SFDVKD. The CDR3 sequence is 16 residues long. V was clipped by 1 base and J by 1 base, with 11 bases between them.

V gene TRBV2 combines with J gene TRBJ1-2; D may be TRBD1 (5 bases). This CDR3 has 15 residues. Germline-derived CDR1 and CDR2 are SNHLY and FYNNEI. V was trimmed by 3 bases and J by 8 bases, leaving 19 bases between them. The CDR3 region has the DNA TGTGCCAGCAGTGATCTTGGGGGGTTGGTTCGGGGCTACACCTTC. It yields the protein CASSDLGGLVRGYTF.

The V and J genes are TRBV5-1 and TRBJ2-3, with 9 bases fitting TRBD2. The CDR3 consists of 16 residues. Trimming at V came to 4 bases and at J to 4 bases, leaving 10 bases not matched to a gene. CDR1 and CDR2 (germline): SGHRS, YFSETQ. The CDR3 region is CASSAGTSLGADTQYF. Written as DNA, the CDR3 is TGCGCCAGCAGCGCCGGGACTAGCCTTGGAGCAGATACGCAGTATTTT.

This CDR3 reads CASSLEGQITEAFF. CDR3 DNA sequence: TGTGCCAGCAGCTTAGAGGGACAGATCACTGAAGCTTTCTTT. The genes are TRBV7-9 and TRBJ1-1; TRBD1 agrees at 7 bases. This CDR3 is built from 14 residues. Germline V gene data show CDR1 as SEHNR and CDR2 as FQNEAQ (reference sequence). J lost 4 bases, V lost 1 base, and 3 bases had no gene match.

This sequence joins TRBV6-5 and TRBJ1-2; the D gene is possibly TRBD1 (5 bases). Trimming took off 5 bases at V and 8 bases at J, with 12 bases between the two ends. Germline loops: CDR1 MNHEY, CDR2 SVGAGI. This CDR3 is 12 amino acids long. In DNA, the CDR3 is TGTGCCAGCAGTCCATCTCAGGGAGGCTACACCTTC. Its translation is CASSPSQGGYTF.

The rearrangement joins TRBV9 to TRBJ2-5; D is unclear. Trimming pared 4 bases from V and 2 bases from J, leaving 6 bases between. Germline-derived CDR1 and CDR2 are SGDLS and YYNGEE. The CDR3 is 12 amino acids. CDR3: CASSRSQETQYF. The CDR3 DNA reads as TGTGCCAGCAGCAGATCGCAAGAGACCCAGTACTTC. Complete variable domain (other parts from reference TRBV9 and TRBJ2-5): DSGVTQTPKHLITATGQRVTLRCSPRSGDLSVYWYQQSLDQGLQFLIQYYNGEERAKGNILERFSAQQFPDLHSELNLSSLELGDSALYFCASSRSQETQYFGPGTRLLVL.

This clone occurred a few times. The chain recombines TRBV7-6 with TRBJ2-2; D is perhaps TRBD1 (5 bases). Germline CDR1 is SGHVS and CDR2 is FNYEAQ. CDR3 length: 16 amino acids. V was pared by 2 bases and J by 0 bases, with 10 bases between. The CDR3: CASSLRAGTNTGELFF. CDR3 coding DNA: TGTGCCAGCAGCTTAAGGGCAGGGACGAACACCGGGGAGCTGTTTTTT.

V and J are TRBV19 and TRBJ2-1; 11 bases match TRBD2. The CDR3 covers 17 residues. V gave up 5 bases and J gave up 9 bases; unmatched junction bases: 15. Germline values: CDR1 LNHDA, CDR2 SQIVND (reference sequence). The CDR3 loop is CASSPQLAGVANIEQFF. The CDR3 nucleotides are TGTGCCAGTAGTCCACAACTAGCGGGGGTTGCAAACATTGAGCAGTTCTTC. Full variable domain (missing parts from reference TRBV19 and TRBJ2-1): DGGITQSPKYLFRKEGQNVTLSCEQNLNHDAMYWYRQDPGQGLRLIYYSQIVNDFQKGDIAEGYSVSREKKESFPLTVTSAQKNPTAFYLCASSPQLAGVANIEQFFGPGTRLTVL.

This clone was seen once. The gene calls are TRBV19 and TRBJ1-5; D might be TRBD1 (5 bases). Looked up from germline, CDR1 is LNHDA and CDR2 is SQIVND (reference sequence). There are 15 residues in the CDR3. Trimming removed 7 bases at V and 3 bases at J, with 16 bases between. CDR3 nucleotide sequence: TGTGCCAGTACCCTCTTGCAGGGTTCCAATCAGCCCCAGCATTTT. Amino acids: CASTLLQGSNQPQHF. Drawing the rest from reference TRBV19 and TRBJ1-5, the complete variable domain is DGGITQSPKYLFRKEGQNVTLSCEQNLNHDAMYWYRQDPGQGLRLIYYSQIVNDFQKGDIAEGYSVSREKKESFPLTVTSAQKNPTAFYLCASTLLQGSNQPQHFGDGTRLSIL.